This T cell receptor (beta chain) was obtained from a study of technical replicates of blood from several donors. Sequenced by immunoSEQ multiplex PCR; TCRdb stores in-frame clones only, minus some. The sample records 55,000 to 75,000 clones, roughly 93% being singletons. Germline V gene lookup returns CDR1 SGHNT and CDR2 YYREEE (reference sequence). CDR3 length: 12 residues. The ends were cut back, 3 bases at V and 7 bases at J, with 7 bases in the middle. This receptor was taken from a human donor in good health. Some clones in this sample may be carry-over from other donors' samples. The chain employs TRBV5-4 and TRBJ2-2, with D tentatively TRBD1 (5 bases). Sequences were obtained from PBMCs. The CDR3 sequence: CASSSRVGELFF. In nucleotides, the CDR3 is TGTGCCAGCAGCTCCAGGGTCGGGGAGCTGTTTTTT. The full variable domain, with the rest looked up from reference TRBV5-4 and TRBJ2-2, is ETGVTQSPTHLIKTRGQQVTLRCSSQSGHNTVSWYQQALGQGPQFIFQYYREEENGRGNFPPRFSGLQFPNYSSELNVNALELDDSALYLCASSSRVGELFFGEGSRLTVL.